One and the same sample provided the 13 T cell receptor beta chains below, sequenced in a study of blood T cells in healthy people across ages. For the second PCR, which ran for 7 to 11 cycles, a sample-barcoded 5' primer and a J-beta primer mix were used. Each CDR3 protein gets one entry after TCRdb re-called the 5' RACE reads with MiXCR. The data hold about 640,000 distinct CDR3 sequences, with approximately 59% observed a single time. Sequenced material: blood. Receptor source: a man aged 55-75 years in good health.

A remark on this clonotype: It may be a read error: a sequence one base away is much more abundant. The chain uses TRBV20-1 and TRBJ1-2; TRBD1 agrees at 9 bases. V dropped 5 bases and J dropped 9; count of bases not matched to a gene: 16. The CDR3 spans 15 residues. Germline V CDR1 and CDR2: DFQATT, SNEGSKA (reference sequence). The CDR3 coding sequence is TGCAGTGCTCTTGGGTCGGGACAGGGTCCCGATAGCTACACCTTC. This gives the protein CSALGSGQGPDSYTF.

The chain links TRBV28 to TRBJ2-7; the D gene is possibly TRBD2 (5 bases). Germline loops: CDR1 MDHEN, CDR2 SYDVKM. CDR3 length: 13 residues. Trimming pared 1 base from V and 5 bases from J, leaving 9 bases between. CDR3 in amino acids: CASSLSGNDEQYF. CDR3 bases: TGTGCCAGCAGTTTATCCGGGAACGACGAGCAGTACTTC.

This chain connects TRBV6-1 to TRBJ2-3; weak D call: TRBD1 (6 bases). This CDR3 region has 13 residues. CDR1 is MNHNS, CDR2 SASEGT, per germline. V was pared by 7 bases and J by 4 bases, with 12 bases between. CDR3 amino acids: CASITGMADTQYF. The DNA for the CDR3 is TGTGCCAGCATAACAGGGATGGCAGATACGCAGTATTTT.

This clonotype has a handful of counts. V usage is TRBV20-1 and J usage is TRBJ2-1, with 8 positions matching TRBD2. Germline assignment: CDR1 DFQATT and CDR2 SNEGSKA (reference sequence). V dropped 4 bases and J dropped 8; count of bases not matched to a gene: 10. This CDR3 region has 14 residues. CDR3 nucleotides: TGCAGTGCTAATACGGGGGGGCCTTCCGATGAGCAGTTCTTC. Residues: CSANTGGPSDEQFF.

The J gene is TRBJ2-5, the V gene TRBV12-3 or TRBV12-4, with 7 positions matching TRBD1. CDR3 length: 17 amino acids. V was clipped by 3 bases and J by 0 bases; unmatched bases: 10. Written as DNA, the CDR3 is TGTGCCAGCAGTTTTTGGGCCGGGACAGAAAACCAAGAGACCCAGTACTTC. Translating it yields CASSFWAGTENQETQYF.

This clonotype appeared a single time. The chain links TRBV3-1 to TRBJ2-1; D is perhaps TRBD2 (7 bases). The germline gives CDR1 LGHDT, CDR2 YNNKEL (reference sequence). Trimming took 6 bases from V and 1 from J, leaving 19 bases between them. The CDR3 runs 17 residues. This CDR3 is CASSPPHAGASYNEQFF. The CDR3 bases are TGTGCCAGCAGTCCGCCTCACGCGGGGGCATCCTACAATGAGCAGTTCTTC.

This clonotype has a count of ten or more. The chain joins TRBV6-1 to TRBJ2-1, with TRBD2 matching 11 bases. Germline assignment: CDR1 MNHNS and CDR2 SASEGT. The CDR3 loop spans 14 amino acids. J was trimmed by 3 bases and V by 9 bases; bases with no gene match: 4. The CDR3 DNA is TGTGCCAGTAGCGGGGGGGCGGGCTACAATGAGCAGTTCTTC. Amino acids: CASSGGAGYNEQFF.

The V call is TRBV24-1, the J call TRBJ2-3; D possibly corresponds to TRBD2 (5 bases). CDR1 and CDR2 (germline): KGHDR, SFDVKD. The V and J ends lost 5 bases and 12 bases respectively, with 20 bases between them. This CDR3 spans 14 amino acids. As DNA, the CDR3 is TGTGCCACCAGTGGGGAGAGGGAATGGGTGGGACAGTATTTT. Residues: CATSGEREWVGQYF.

Regarding this clonotype: The conserved final phenylalanine or tryptophan is absent from the CDR3, which likely points to a read error. The chain couples TRBV20-1 to TRBJ2-7; D call uncertain. The CDR3 spans 12 residues. Germline CDR1 is DFQATT and CDR2 is SNEGSKA (reference sequence). CDR3 amino acids: CSANAGSWEQYL. For the CDR3, the DNA is TGCAGCGCCAATGCCGGCAGCTGGGAGCAGTACTTA.

The DNA of the CDR3 is TGTGCCAGCACTCAATTCGGGACAGGGAATTCACCCCTCCACTTT. Translating it yields CASTQFGTGNSPLHF. This rearrangement joins TRBV9 to TRBJ1-6, with 9 bases that match TRBD1. With V trimmed by 6 bases and J by 7 bases, 8 bases remained unmatched. Germline assignment: CDR1 SGDLS and CDR2 YYNGEE. This CDR3 region has 15 residues.

The table lists this clonotype with a few counts. This chain joins TRBV20-1 and TRBJ2-1, with 8 bases lining up with TRBD2. The germline CDR1 and CDR2 sequences are DFQATT and SNEGSKA (reference sequence). The CDR3 sequence is 15 residues long. Trimming cost V 1 base and J 4 bases; bases outside gene matches: 6. CDR3 amino acids: CSARGVASGYNEQFF. Written as DNA, the CDR3 is TGCAGTGCTAGAGGAGTGGCTAGCGGGTACAATGAGCAGTTCTTC.

The genes are TRBV28 and TRBJ2-5; D remains unclear. CDR3 length: 13 amino acids. Trimming took off 4 bases at V and 11 bases at J, with 17 bases between the two ends. In germline, CDR1 is MDHEN, CDR2 SYDVKM. The CDR3 sequence is CASSSNLVNEQYF. Written as DNA, the CDR3 is TGTGCCAGCAGTTCCAACCTAGTGAATGAGCAGTACTTC.

The rearrangement uses TRBV21-1 and TRBJ2-4; the D segment call TRBD1 is taken from the table without a DNA check. The J call could be wrong; TRBJ2-7 is a better fit for the DNA end. TRBV21-1 is a recognized pseudogene. CDR3 size: 13 residues. CDR3 sequence: CASSNRGRNEQYF. The CDR3 coding sequence is TGTGCCAGCAGCAACAGGGGGCGCAACGAGCAGTACTTC.